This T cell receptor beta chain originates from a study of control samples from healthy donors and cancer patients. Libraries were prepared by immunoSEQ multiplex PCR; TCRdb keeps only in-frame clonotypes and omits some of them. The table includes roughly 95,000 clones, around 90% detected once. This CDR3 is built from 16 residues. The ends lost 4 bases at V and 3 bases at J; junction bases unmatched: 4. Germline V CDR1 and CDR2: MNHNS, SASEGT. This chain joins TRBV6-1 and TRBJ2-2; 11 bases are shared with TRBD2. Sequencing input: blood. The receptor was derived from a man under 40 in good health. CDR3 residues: CASSVSGRVDTGELFF. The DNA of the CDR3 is TGTGCCAGCAGTGTTAGCGGGAGGGTAGACACCGGGGAGCTGTTTTTT.